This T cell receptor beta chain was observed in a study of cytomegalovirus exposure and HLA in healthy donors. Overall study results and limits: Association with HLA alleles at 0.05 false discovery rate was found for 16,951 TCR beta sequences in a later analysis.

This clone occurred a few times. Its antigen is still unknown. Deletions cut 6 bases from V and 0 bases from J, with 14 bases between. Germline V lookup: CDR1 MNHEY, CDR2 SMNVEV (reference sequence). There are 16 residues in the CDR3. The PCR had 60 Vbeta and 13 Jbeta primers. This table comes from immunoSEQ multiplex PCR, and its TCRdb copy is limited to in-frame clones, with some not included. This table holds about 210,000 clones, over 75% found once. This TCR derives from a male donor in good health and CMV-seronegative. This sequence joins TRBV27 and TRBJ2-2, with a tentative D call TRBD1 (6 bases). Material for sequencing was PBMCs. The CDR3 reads CASRIQGYTNTGELFF. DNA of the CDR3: TGTGCCAGCAGGATCCAGGGGTACACGAACACCGGGGAGCTGTTTTTT.